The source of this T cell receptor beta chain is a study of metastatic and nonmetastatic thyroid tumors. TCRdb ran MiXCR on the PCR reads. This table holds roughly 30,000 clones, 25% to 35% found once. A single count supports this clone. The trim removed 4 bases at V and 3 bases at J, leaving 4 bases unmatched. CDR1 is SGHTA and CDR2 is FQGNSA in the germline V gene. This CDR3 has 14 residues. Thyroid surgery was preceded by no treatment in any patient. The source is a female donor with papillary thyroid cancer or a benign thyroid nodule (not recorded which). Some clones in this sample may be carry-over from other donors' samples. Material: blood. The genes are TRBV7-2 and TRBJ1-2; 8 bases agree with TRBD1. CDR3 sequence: CASSSDRVDYGYTF. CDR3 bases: TGTGCCAGCAGCTCGGACAGGGTTGACTATGGCTACACCTTC.